This TCR beta chain originates from a study of blood T cell repertoires in COVID-19. The data were produced by immunoSEQ multiplex PCR, yet TCRdb's version contains in-frame clones alone and is incomplete. The sample has around 40,000 clones, 91% seen once. There are 15 residues in the CDR3. Germline CDR1 is MDHEN and CDR2 is SYDVKM. The V gene lost 3 bases and the J gene lost 9 bases, with 15 bases spanning the gap. The clonotype comes from a woman aged 25 to 45 in a cohort sampled during active COVID-19. Material: peripheral blood. V usage is TRBV28 and J usage is TRBJ1-6; D unclear. The chain's CDR3 is CASSFHTRALSPLHF. The CDR3 DNA is TGTGCCAGCAGTTTTCACACCCGTGCTCTTTCACCCCTCCACTTT.